These 20 T cell receptor beta chains originate from one sample sequenced in a study of blood T cells in healthy people across ages. PCR was performed a second time for about 7 to 11 cycles using a sample-barcoded 5' primer and a J-beta primer mix. TCRdb independently ran MiXCR on the 5' RACE reads; one entry per CDR3 protein. The sample has 850,000 to 1,300,000 distinct CDR3 sequences, around 43% seen once. The sample comprised blood. Receptors were obtained from a woman aged 55-70 years in good health.

This clonotype was observed a handful of times. V usage is TRBV9 and J usage is TRBJ2-7, with D perhaps matching TRBD2 (7 bases). This CDR3 comprises 15 residues. Germline values: CDR1 SGDLS, CDR2 YYNGEE. The V gene lost 0 bases and the J gene lost 5 bases, with 15 bases spanning the gap. CDR3 nucleotide sequence: TGTGCCAGCAGCGTAGCGGGGGGCCCCCCTAACGAGCAGTACTTC. It is translated as CASSVAGGPPNEQYF.

This clonotype has at least ten counts. The gene calls are TRBV20-1 and TRBJ2-5, with 8 bases identical to TRBD2. Germline V gives CDR1 DFQATT, CDR2 SNEGSKA (reference sequence). The V and J ends lost 7 bases and 5 bases, in that order; junction bases with no gene match: 12. This CDR3 is built from 14 residues. The CDR3 coding sequence is TGCAGTGTCACCCCGAGGACTAGCAAGGAGACCCAGTACTTC. Translation gives CSVTPRTSKETQYF.

The chain couples TRBV5-5 to TRBJ1-6, with D maybe TRBD1 (5 bases). The V and J ends lost 0 bases and 7 bases respectively, with 11 bases between them. The CDR3 runs 15 residues. The V gene's germline CDR1 is SGHKS and CDR2 YYEKEE (reference sequence). DNA for the CDR3: TGTGCCAGCAGCTTGGCAGGGAGGGACAATTCACCCCTCCACTTT. Encoded protein: CASSLAGRDNSPLHF.

A few counts support this clonotype. This chain's CDR3 is CASTHTRSHEQFF. CDR3 bases: TGTGCCAGCACCCATACGCGTAGCCATGAGCAGTTCTTC. The chain is built from TRBV27 and TRBJ2-1; D uncertain. V lost 7 bases to trimming and J lost 8 bases, with 15 bases between them. The CDR3 loop spans 13 amino acids. From germline, CDR1 is MNHEY and CDR2 SMNVEV (reference sequence).

V is TRBV27 and J is TRBJ2-1; 8 bases match TRBD2. Germline trimming cut 5 bases from V and 7 bases from J; bases unmatched to any gene: 7. The CDR3 covers 14 residues. Germline V gene sequence: CDR1 MNHEY, CDR2 SMNVEV (reference sequence). The chain's CDR3 is CASSPTSERNEQFF. CDR3 coding DNA: TGTGCCAGCAGTCCGACTAGCGAGAGAAATGAGCAGTTCTTC.

The table lists this clonotype with a few counts. The chain couples TRBV20-1 to TRBJ2-1; possible D gene TRBD2, 6 bases. V gave up 4 bases and J gave up 5 bases, with 15 bases separating them. This CDR3 spans 14 amino acids. The germline CDR1 and CDR2 sequences are DFQATT and SNEGSKA (reference sequence). The CDR3 protein is CSAKRLEAHNEQFF. CDR3 DNA: TGCAGTGCTAAAAGACTAGAAGCCCACAATGAGCAGTTCTTC.

V gene TRBV5-6 combines with J gene TRBJ2-3; the D gene is possibly TRBD2 (6 bases). The CDR3 has 16 amino acids. The germline V gene encodes CDR1 SGHDT and CDR2 YYEEEE. V was shortened by 6 bases and J by 1 base, with 18 bases between the two germline ends. Here the CDR3 DNA reads TGTGCCAGCACCTCTCGACTAGATCTTCGCACAGATACGCAGTATTTT. Translating it yields CASTSRLDLRTDTQYF.

This rearrangement joins TRBV20-1 to TRBJ2-1; D is uncertain. The J call may not be correct, given that the DNA end is closer to TRBJ2-7. The CDR3 has 15 residues. CDR1 DFQATT and CDR2 SNEGSKA come from the germline V gene (reference sequence). The CDR3 nucleotides read TGCAGTGCTAGAAAAATAGAAAGCTCCTACAATGAGCAGTACTTC. Its protein is CSARKIESSYNEQYF.

The V call is TRBV29-1, the J call TRBJ2-7, with D perhaps being TRBD1 or TRBD2 (7 bases each). The germline gives CDR1 SQVTM, CDR2 ANQGSEA. This CDR3 is 15 amino acids long. V gave up 3 bases and J gave up 2 bases, with 17 bases separating them. The CDR3 DNA is TGCAGCGTTGATTCGGGCAGGGGGGGACCCTACGAGCAGTACTTC. Protein: CSVDSGRGGPYEQYF.

This chain links TRBV24-1 with TRBJ2-5; D not resolved. Germline-derived CDR1 and CDR2 are KGHDR and SFDVKD. There are 13 residues in the CDR3. V was trimmed by 0 bases and J by 3 bases, leaving 4 bases between them. Written as DNA, the CDR3 is TGTGCCACCAGTGATTTGGGGGAAGAGACCCAGTACTTC. It yields the protein CATSDLGEETQYF.

This clonotype was counted a few times. The V call is TRBV20-1, the J call TRBJ2-1; 8 bases line up with TRBD2. There are 13 residues in the CDR3. Germline trimming cut 4 bases from V and 5 bases from J; bases unmatched to any gene: 4. Germline CDR1 is DFQATT and CDR2 is SNEGSKA (reference sequence). The CDR3 is CSANAGGHNEQFF. CDR3 nucleotides: TGCAGTGCTAATGCGGGAGGCCACAATGAGCAGTTCTTC.

CDR3 sequence: CSARSDRGYNYGYTF. The CDR3 DNA follows: TGCAGTGCTAGATCGGACAGGGGGTACAACTATGGCTACACCTTC. The rearrangement links TRBV20-1 to TRBJ1-2; 10 bases agree with TRBD1. Trimming removed 2 bases from V and 2 bases from J; junction bases left unmatched: 5. The V gene's germline CDR1 is DFQATT and CDR2 SNEGSKA (reference sequence). The CDR3 has 15 residues.

The gene calls are TRBV4-1 and TRBJ2-1; no firm D call. The CDR3 covers 13 residues. CDR1 is MGHRA, CDR2 YSYEKL, per germline. V dropped 0 bases and J dropped 10 bases, with 10 bases sitting between them. CDR3 loop: CASSQDMVFEQFF. The CDR3 DNA reads TGCGCCAGCAGCCAAGATATGGTCTTCGAGCAGTTCTTC.

The gene calls are TRBV14 and TRBJ1-6, with a weak D call TRBD1 (6 bases). V lost 4 bases to trimming and J lost 10 bases, with 23 bases between them. CDR1 SGHDN and CDR2 FVKESK come from the germline V gene. CDR3 size: 17 residues. The CDR3 loop is CASSPSLRRGNGSPLHF. For the CDR3, the DNA is TGTGCCAGCAGCCCGAGTCTGAGGAGGGGGAACGGATCACCCCTCCACTTT.

This sequence joins TRBV7-3 and TRBJ2-3; 9 nucleotides agree with TRBD1. The junction had 6 bases not matched to a gene; V was cut back by 2 bases and J by 6 bases. Germline V CDR1 and CDR2: SGHTA, FQGTGA. CDR3 length: 15 amino acids. The CDR3 region has the DNA TGTGCCAGCAGCTTAGTGGGACAGGGACCTGATACGCAGTATTTT. Its protein is CASSLVGQGPDTQYF.

The CDR3 sequence is CATSRADRASSPLHF. CDR3 DNA: TGTGCCACCAGCAGAGCGGACAGGGCGAGTTCACCCCTCCACTTT. The J gene is TRBJ1-6, the V gene TRBV15, with TRBD1 matching 8 bases. V gave up 1 base and J gave up 9 bases; unmatched junction bases: 5. The V gene's germline CDR1 is LNHNV and CDR2 YYDKDF (reference sequence). The CDR3 has 15 amino acids.

The rearrangement links TRBV5-1 to TRBJ2-5, with 7 bases fitting TRBD2. Germline values: CDR1 SGHRS, CDR2 YFSETQ. This CDR3 is built from 16 residues. After removal of 4 bases from V and 2 bases from J, the junction contained 11 bases not matched to a gene. The CDR3 DNA reads TGCGCCAGCAGCGTAATGTGGGAGGGTAAGCAAGAGACCCAGTACTTC. Protein sequence: CASSVMWEGKQETQYF.

There are a few counts of this clonotype. The V and J genes are TRBV11-2 and TRBJ2-5; weak D call: TRBD1 (6 bases). The CDR3 totals 16 residues. Deletions cut 2 bases from V and 2 bases from J, with 15 bases between. Germline values: CDR1 SGHAT, CDR2 FQNNGV. The CDR3 spells CASSLLRGRGQETQYF. The DNA of the CDR3 is TGTGCCAGCAGCTTATTAAGGGGTAGGGGGCAAGAGACCCAGTACTTC.

This chain joins TRBV6-1 and TRBJ1-6; 7 bases are shared with TRBD1. The CDR3 covers 15 residues. In germline, CDR1 is MNHNS, CDR2 SASEGT. Trimming cost V 8 bases and J 3 bases; bases outside gene matches: 7. For the CDR3, the DNA is TGTGCCAGCGAGAACAGGGGTGACTATAATTCACCCCTCCACTTT. Translated: CASENRGDYNSPLHF.

The chain recombines TRBV7-2 with TRBJ2-4, with 7 bases that match TRBD1. The DNA matches TRBJ2-7 better at its end, which makes the J call doubtful. This CDR3 has 14 residues. Germline CDR1 reads SGHTA; CDR2 reads FQGNSA. CDR3 nucleotides: TGTGCCAGCGGACCTCGGACAGGAGCCTACGAGCAGTACTTC. As protein: CASGPRTGAYEQYF.